What follows are 19 T cell receptor beta chains derived from one specimen sequenced in a study of blood T cell repertoires in COVID-19. Measured with immunoSEQ multiplex PCR; TCRdb has only the in-frame clones, and not every one. The sample records 50,000 to 70,000 clones, 65% to 90% being singletons. Sequenced material: peripheral blood. The receptors shown here come from an older woman with acute or convalescent COVID-19.

This clone was recorded once. This chain connects TRBV7-8 to TRBJ2-7; D is possibly TRBD2 (6 bases). Per germline, CDR1 SGHVS and CDR2 FQNEAQ. Trimming pared 5 bases from V and 6 bases from J, leaving 14 bases between. The length of the CDR3 is 13 residues. The CDR3 nucleotides are TGTGCCAGCAGCGCGGACTATCTTAGCGAGCAGTACTTC. Protein product: CASSADYLSEQYF.

The chain uses TRBV19 and TRBJ1-1, with D tentatively TRBD1 (5 bases). CDR3 length equals 14 residues. Per the germline V gene, CDR1 is LNHDA and CDR2 is SQIVND (reference sequence). Trimming removed 4 bases from V and 0 bases from J, with 9 bases in between. Written as DNA, the CDR3 is TGTGCCAGTAGTACCGACAGAATGAACACTGAAGCTTTCTTT. Residues: CASSTDRMNTEAFF.

The chain carries TRBV19 and TRBJ2-7, with a tentative D call TRBD1 (6 bases). This CDR3 spans 15 amino acids. Germline V gene lookup returns CDR1 LNHDA and CDR2 SQIVND (reference sequence). The germline V and J ends were trimmed by 4 bases and 0 bases, with 13 bases remaining between them. The DNA of the CDR3 is TGTGCCAGTAGTACCGATTGGGACAACTCCTACGAGCAGTACTTC. It codes for CASSTDWDNSYEQYF.

The chain is built from TRBV5-1 and TRBJ1-2, with 11 positions matching TRBD1. V dropped 3 bases and J dropped 2; count of bases not matched to a gene: 3. Germline lookup yields CDR1 SGHRS and CDR2 YFSETQ. This CDR3 is 15 amino acids long. The CDR3 sequence: CASSYRTGGNYGYTF. As DNA, the CDR3 is TGCGCCAGCAGCTACCGGACAGGGGGCAACTATGGCTACACCTTC. Full variable domain (rest looked up from reference TRBV5-1 and TRBJ1-2): KAGVTQTPRYLIKTRGQQVTLSCSPISGHRSVSWYQQTPGQGLQFLFEYFSETQRNKGNFPGRFSGRQFSNSRSEMNVSTLELGDSALYLCASSYRTGGNYGYTFGSGTRLTVV.

The sample holds one count of this clone. The chain couples TRBV5-1 to TRBJ2-1, with D hard to call. This CDR3 region has 14 residues. Germline CDR1 reads SGHRS; CDR2 reads YFSETQ. The germline V and J ends were trimmed by 4 bases and 8 bases, with 16 bases remaining between them. The CDR3 loop is CASSVESLGDEQFF. Written as DNA, the CDR3 is TGCGCCAGCAGCGTTGAATCCTTGGGCGATGAGCAGTTCTTC. The complete variable domain, with remaining parts taken from reference TRBV5-1 and TRBJ2-1, reads KAGVTQTPRYLIKTRGQQVTLSCSPISGHRSVSWYQQTPGQGLQFLFEYFSETQRNKGNFPGRFSGRQFSNSRSEMNVSTLELGDSALYLCASSVESLGDEQFFGPGTRLTVL.

The J gene is TRBJ1-1, the V gene TRBV6-5, with unresolved D. CDR3 size: 13 residues. V gave up 4 bases and J gave up 1 base, with 7 bases separating them. The germline gives CDR1 MNHEY, CDR2 SVGAGI. The CDR3 DNA follows: TGTGCCAGCAGTTCCCCGAGGAACACTGAAGCTTTCTTT. The encoded protein is CASSSPRNTEAFF.

The V gene is TRBV6-6, the J gene TRBJ2-3, with 11 bases that match TRBD2. Trimming took 2 bases from V and 0 from J; bases not matched to a gene: 1. The CDR3 consists of 16 residues. The germline V gene encodes CDR1 MNHNY and CDR2 SVGAGI (reference sequence). This chain's CDR3 is CASSYPSGGSTDTQYF. CDR3 in DNA: TGTGCCAGCAGTTACCCTAGCGGGGGGAGCACAGATACGCAGTATTTT.

The chain recombines TRBV3-1 (or the pseudogene TRBV3-2) with TRBJ2-7; 13 nucleotides agree with TRBD2. V shed 3 bases, J shed 2 bases, and the junction held 7 bases outside the gene matches. Germline V gene sequence: CDR1 LGHDT, CDR2 YNNKEL (reference sequence). The CDR3 totals 17 residues. CDR3 in amino acids: CASSHYGLAGDTYEQYF. The CDR3 nucleotides read TGTGCCAGCAGCCATTACGGACTAGCGGGGGACACCTACGAGCAGTACTTC.

The chain is built from TRBV5-6 and TRBJ2-1; the match to TRBD2 covers 13 bases. Trimming took 4 bases from V and 3 from J; bases not matched to a gene: 7. The germline CDR1 and CDR2 sequences are SGHDT and YYEEEE. This CDR3 is 17 amino acids long. In nucleotides, the CDR3 is TGTGCCAGCAGCCTCGAAGGACTAGCGGGGGTCTACAATGAGCAGTTCTTC. It yields the protein CASSLEGLAGVYNEQFF.

Only one count was recorded for this clone. The rearrangement joins TRBV7-9 to TRBJ2-6; D might be TRBD1 (6 bases). Trimming took 2 bases from V and 2 from J, leaving 13 bases between them. The CDR3 has 17 amino acids. Germline-derived CDR1 and CDR2 are SEHNR and FQNEAQ (reference sequence). The CDR3 bases are TGTGCCAGCAGCTTATTTCAGGGGATAACTGGGGCCAACGTCCTGACTTTC. Translated: CASSLFQGITGANVLTF.

The CDR3 spells CASSPITGGARGYTF. The CDR3 bases are TGTGCCAGCAGTCCCATCACAGGGGGCGCGAGAGGCTACACCTTC. The chain couples TRBV6-5 to TRBJ1-2; 9 bases match TRBD1. CDR1 and CDR2 from the germline V gene are MNHEY and SVGAGI. This CDR3 is 15 amino acids long. Losses at the gene ends were 5 bases for V and 8 bases for J; bases not matched to a gene: 12.

V gene TRBV5-1 combines with J gene TRBJ2-3; maybe TRBD2 (5 bases). This CDR3 comprises 15 residues. The V gene's germline CDR1 is SGHRS and CDR2 YFSETQ. V was trimmed by 1 base and J by 3 bases, leaving 12 bases between them. The CDR3 region has the DNA TGCGCCAGCAGCTTGTCCGGGGTCGCTACAGATACGCAGTATTTT. As protein: CASSLSGVATDTQYF.

The chain is built from TRBV10-3 and TRBJ1-1; TRBD1 might be the D (6 bases). Per the germline V gene, CDR1 is ENHRY and CDR2 is SYGVKD. Trimming removed 0 bases from V and 1 base from J, with 12 bases in between. CDR3 length: 16 amino acids. CDR3 bases: TGTGCCATCAGTGAGTCATTGGGGACATCGAACACTGAAGCTTTCTTT. Protein: CAISESLGTSNTEAFF.

The genes are TRBV14 and TRBJ1-4, with 10 bases identical to TRBD1. Per the germline V gene, CDR1 is SGHDN and CDR2 is FVKESK. Trimming took 6 bases from V and 5 from J; bases not matched to a gene: 3. This CDR3 contains 14 residues. The CDR3 reads CASRGQGRNEKLFF. In DNA form, the CDR3 reads TGTGCCAGCAGGGGACAGGGGAGGAATGAAAAACTGTTTTTT. Combining the CDR3 with reference TRBV14 and TRBJ1-4 gives the whole variable domain EAGVTQFPSHSVIEKGQTVTLRCDPISGHDNLYWYRRVMGKEIKFLLHFVKESKQDESGMPNNRFLAERTGGTYSTLKVQPAELEDSGVYFCASRGQGRNEKLFFGSGTQLSVL.

This clone was seen a handful of times. This rearrangement joins TRBV20-1 to TRBJ1-5; 8 bases map to TRBD1. Trimming took 3 bases from V and 0 from J; bases not matched to a gene: 7. The CDR3 loop spans 16 amino acids. Germline-derived CDR1 and CDR2 are DFQATT and SNEGSKA (reference sequence). DNA of the CDR3: TGCAGTGCTAGTCCAGGGGGCCCATATAGCAATCAGCCCCAGCATTTT. Its protein is CSASPGGPYSNQPQHF.

This chain connects TRBV19 to TRBJ1-6; perhaps TRBD1 as D (6 bases). Trimming left V 3 bases short and J 7 bases short, with 16 bases between. Germline assignment: CDR1 LNHDA and CDR2 SQIVND (reference sequence). The CDR3 spans 16 residues. CDR3: CASSIGRGLGNSPLHF. The CDR3 DNA sequence: TGTGCCAGTAGTATTGGCAGGGGTTTGGGCAATTCACCCCTCCACTTT.

CDR3 sequence reads: CASSEWGENTEAFF. The CDR3 DNA is TGTGCCAGCAGTGAGTGGGGGGAGAACACTGAAGCTTTCTTT. The rearrangement joins TRBV2 to TRBJ1-1; D possibly corresponds to TRBD1 (5 bases). The V gene lost 3 bases and the J gene lost 1 base, with 9 bases spanning the gap. CDR1 is SNHLY, CDR2 FYNNEI, per germline. The CDR3 runs to 14 residues.

The rearrangement joins TRBV4-2 to TRBJ1-2, with 9 bases that match TRBD1. This CDR3 is 16 amino acids long. Germline assignment: CDR1 LGHNA and CDR2 YNFKEQ. J lost 2 bases, V lost 4 bases, and 8 bases had no gene match. The CDR3 protein is CASSPGTGQGNYGYTF. CDR3 sequence (DNA): TGTGCCAGCAGCCCAGGGACAGGGCAGGGCAACTATGGCTACACCTTC.

The chain is built from TRBV2 and TRBJ2-1, with D possibly TRBD2 on 5 matching bases. Between the trimmed V and J ends, which lost 1 base and 10 bases, there was a span of 14 bases. The CDR3 contains 14 residues. Germline assignment: CDR1 SNHLY and CDR2 FYNNEI. CDR3 nucleotide sequence: TGTGCCAGCAGTGAAGTGCCTACACGCGGGGAGCAGTTCTTC. Protein: CASSEVPTRGEQFF.